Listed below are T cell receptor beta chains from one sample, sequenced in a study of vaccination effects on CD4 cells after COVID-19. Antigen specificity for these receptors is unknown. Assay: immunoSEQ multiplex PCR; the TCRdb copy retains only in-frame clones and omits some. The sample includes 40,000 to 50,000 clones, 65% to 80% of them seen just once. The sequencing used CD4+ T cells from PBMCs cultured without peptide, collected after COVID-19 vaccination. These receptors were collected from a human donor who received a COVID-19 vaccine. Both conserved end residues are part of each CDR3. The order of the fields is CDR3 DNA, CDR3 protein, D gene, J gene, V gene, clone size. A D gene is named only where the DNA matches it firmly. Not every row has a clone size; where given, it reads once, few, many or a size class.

DNA: TGTGCCAGCAGCCCAGTTTTAGGGTCGGAGCAGTACTTC; CDR3: CASSPVLGSEQYF; D: .; J: TRBJ2-7; V: TRBV6-5; size: .
DNA: TGTGCCAGCTGGGGACTGTTTGAATCTGAAGCTTTCTTT; CDR3: CASWGLFESEAFF; D: .; J: TRBJ1-1; V: TRBV27; size: .
DNA: TGTGCCAGCAGCTTAGCAGGGTCCAGTCTCACTGAAGCTTTCTTT; CDR3: CASSLAGSSLTEAFF; D: .; J: TRBJ1-1; V: TRBV7-2; size: once
DNA: TGTGCCAGCAGCCAGGCAACCGGGGAGCTGTTTTTT; CDR3: CASSQATGELFF; D: .; J: TRBJ2-2; V: TRBV5-6; size: .
DNA: TGTGCCAGCAGCCCTGCGACCGCAGGGACAGGGGCCGGGGAGCTGTTTTTT; CDR3: CASSPATAGTGAGELFF; D: TRBD1; J: TRBJ2-2; V: TRBV7-6; size: .
DNA: TGCAGTGCTAGTGGTGGGACAGGGGGCACCGGGGAGCTGTTTTTT; CDR3: CSASGGTGGTGELFF; D: TRBD1; J: TRBJ2-2; V: TRBV20-1; size: few
DNA: TGCGCCAGCAGTGAGTCGACCGGGGAGCTGTTTTTT; CDR3: CASSESTGELFF; D: .; J: TRBJ2-2; V: TRBV10-1; size: .
DNA: TGTGCCAGCAGCTTAAGGGACACCCGATACGAGCAGTACTTC; CDR3: CASSLRDTRYEQYF; D: .; J: TRBJ2-7; V: TRBV13; size: .
DNA: TGTGCCAGCAGCCGGGACAGGGTAAACTATGGCTACACCTTC; CDR3: CASSRDRVNYGYTF; D: TRBD1; J: TRBJ1-2; V: TRBV7-2; size: .
DNA: TGTGCCAGCGATGAAGGGACAGGGCGCTACGAGCAGTACTTC; CDR3: CASDEGTGRYEQYF; D: TRBD1; J: TRBJ2-7; V: TRBV7-9; size: .
DNA: TGTGCCAGCAGTCTCGAACAGGGGGCTGAGGGCTACACCTTC; CDR3: CASSLEQGAEGYTF; D: TRBD1; J: TRBJ1-2; V: TRBV6-4; size: .
DNA: TGTGCCAGCAGTGAAATTTGGACAGGGGGTTCTGGCTACACCTTC; CDR3: CASSEIWTGGSGYTF; D: TRBD1; J: TRBJ1-2; V: TRBV6-1; size: few
DNA: TGTGCCAGCAGCTTCTTTAGGGAGACAGGTCAGCCCCAGCATTTT; CDR3: CASSFFRETGQPQHF; D: .; J: TRBJ1-5; V: TRBV5-6; size: .
DNA: TGTGCCAGCAGCTCTCAGGGCACCATATATTTT; CDR3: CASSSQGTIYF; D: .; J: TRBJ1-3; V: TRBV7-9; size: .
DNA: TGTGCCAGCAGCTTGGACAAACCCTACGAGCAGTACTTC; CDR3: CASSLDKPYEQYF; D: .; J: TRBJ2-7; V: TRBV7-9; size: few
DNA: TGTGCCAGCAGTTACGGCCCCTGGGGCACTGAAGCTTTCTTT; CDR3: CASSYGPWGTEAFF; D: .; J: TRBJ1-1; V: TRBV6-2/TRBV6-3; size: .
DNA: TGTGCCAGCAGCAATACACCCGGCCAGGGAGACAGGGTCGAGCAGTACTTC; CDR3: CASSNTPGQGDRVEQYF; D: TRBD1; J: TRBJ2-7; V: TRBV7-2; size: .
DNA: TGCAGCGTCCGGGACAGACCTAAAGAGACCCAGTACTTC; CDR3: CSVRDRPKETQYF; D: TRBD1; J: TRBJ2-5; V: TRBV29-1; size: once
DNA: TGTGCCAGCAGCCAATCTATACCGACAGGGGCGTATGCCTATGGCTACACCTTC; CDR3: CASSQSIPTGAYAYGYTF; D: TRBD1; J: TRBJ1-2; V: TRBV3-1/TRBV3-2; size: .
DNA: TGTGCCATCAGCACCGGGACAGCCTTCAATGAGCAGTTCTTC; CDR3: CAISTGTAFNEQFF; D: TRBD1; J: TRBJ2-1; V: TRBV10-3; size: .
DNA: TGTGCCAGCAGCACACAGGGGGTACGGGAGACCCAGTACTTC; CDR3: CASSTQGVRETQYF; D: TRBD1; J: TRBJ2-5; V: TRBV7-9; size: .
DNA: TGTGCCAGCAGCTTACGTTATGAGCAGTTCTTC; CDR3: CASSLRYEQFF; D: .; J: TRBJ2-1; V: TRBV7-2; size: .
DNA: TGTGCCAGCAGTTACCGCCCAGGGGTGCTTGGAAACACCATATATTTT; CDR3: CASSYRPGVLGNTIYF; D: .; J: TRBJ1-3; V: TRBV6-6; size: .
DNA: TGTGCCAGCAGTGTGCAGTCAACTAGGGAGACCCAGTACTTC; CDR3: CASSVQSTRETQYF; D: .; J: TRBJ2-5; V: TRBV2; size: .
DNA: TGTGCCAGCAGCTATTCTCCGGGACAGGGGGCGAGGGGGGCCAACGTCCTGACTTTC; CDR3: CASSYSPGQGARGANVLTF; D: TRBD1; J: TRBJ2-6; V: TRBV5-6; size: .
DNA: TGTGCCAGCAGTGATCTGGGTTATGGCTACACCTTC; CDR3: CASSDLGYGYTF; D: .; J: TRBJ1-2; V: TRBV25-1; size: .
DNA: TGTGCCAGCAGTGACCCAAACACAGGGGACTATCAAGAGACCCAGTACTTC; CDR3: CASSDPNTGDYQETQYF; D: .; J: TRBJ2-5; V: TRBV25-1; size: .
DNA: TGTGCCATCAGTGAGTCGTTATTGAAGGGACAGGGGGCAGCTAACTATGGCTACACCTTC; CDR3: CAISESLLKGQGAANYGYTF; D: TRBD1; J: TRBJ1-2; V: TRBV10-3; size: .
DNA: TGTGCCAGCAGTGTTGGCGGGTCCGATTACAAAAACATTCAGTACTTC; CDR3: CASSVGGSDYKNIQYF; D: .; J: TRBJ2-4; V: TRBV2; size: .
DNA: TGCAGTGCTAACACAGATACGCAGTATTTT; CDR3: CSANTDTQYF; D: .; J: TRBJ2-3; V: TRBV20-1; size: once
DNA: TGTGCCACCAGTGATTTCGCCAACCCCAATCAGCCCCAGCATTTT; CDR3: CATSDFANPNQPQHF; D: .; J: TRBJ1-5; V: TRBV24-1; size: few
DNA: TGTGCCAGCAGCGTCCCCGGGTCCAATTCACCCCTCCACTTT; CDR3: CASSVPGSNSPLHF; D: .; J: TRBJ1-6; V: TRBV9; size: .
DNA: TGTGCCAGTAGTTGGGGGGGGATCGGGTACTATGTTTCCGGGGAGCTGTTTTTT; CDR3: CASSWGGIGYYVSGELFF; D: TRBD2; J: TRBJ2-2; V: TRBV19; size: .
DNA: TGTGCCAGCAGCCAGGGGGACAGTCTCTACGAGCAGTACTTC; CDR3: CASSQGDSLYEQYF; D: TRBD1; J: TRBJ2-7; V: TRBV3-1/TRBV3-2; size: .
DNA: TGTGCCAGCAGCGCCCGACAGGGGAACACTGAAGCTTTCTTT; CDR3: CASSARQGNTEAFF; D: TRBD1; J: TRBJ1-1; V: TRBV9; size: .
DNA: TGTGCCAGCAGTTTAAAACCGGACAGCAAACTTTACTTC; CDR3: CASSLKPDSKLYF; D: .; J: TRBJ2-5; V: TRBV27; size: .
DNA: TGTGCCAGCAGATTCCAGGGCCTAAATTCACCCCTCCACTTT; CDR3: CASRFQGLNSPLHF; D: .; J: TRBJ1-6; V: TRBV28; size: few
DNA: TGTGCCAGCAGCTTAGGGGGTGACATGTCTAACGAGCAGTACTTC; CDR3: CASSLGGDMSNEQYF; D: .; J: TRBJ2-7; V: TRBV7-9; size: .
DNA: TGTGCCGAGAGGGGGAACACTGAAGCTTTCTTT; CDR3: CAERGNTEAFF; D: .; J: TRBJ1-1; V: TRBV2; size: few
DNA: TGCGCCAGCAGCTCGGGACAGCGGGCGGGTGGCTACACCTTC; CDR3: CASSSGQRAGGYTF; D: TRBD1; J: TRBJ1-2; V: TRBV5-1; size: .